The TCR beta chain described here comes from a study of cytomegalovirus exposure and HLA in healthy donors. The PCR contained 60 Vbeta and 13 Jbeta primers. Using immunoSEQ multiplex PCR, the repertoire was profiled, and TCRdb retains in-frame clones only, with some absent. Among roughly 140,000 clones listed, 75% to 80% were seen once. Study-level findings and limits: Overall, some 160 TCR beta chains were annotated as cytomegalovirus-associated. In a later analysis, a genetic analysis reported fewer productive-TCR N-insertions in an Asian-associated ancestry cluster than the cohort average. By a later analysis, the bulk of CMV-associated TCR beta chains appeared HLA-restricted.

In germline, CDR1 is LGHNA, CDR2 YNFKEQ. The CDR3 sequence is 18 residues long. After removal of 0 bases from V and 2 bases from J, the junction contained 10 bases not matched to a gene. The sample holds one count of this clone. The antigen is not known. This TCR came from a woman aged 45-60 years in good health and CMV-seronegative. Specimen: PBMCs. The chain combines TRBV4-2 with TRBJ2-4; 7 bases line up with TRBD2. The CDR3 is CASSQEAPAGGSKNIQYF. The CDR3 DNA is TGTGCCAGCAGCCAAGAGGCCCCAGCCGGGGGGTCCAAAAACATTCAGTACTTC.